This T cell receptor (beta chain) was retrieved from a study of T cell responses to AZD1222 COVID-19 vaccine. Only in-frame clones appear in the TCRdb table, and some are missing; sequencing was by immunoSEQ multiplex PCR. The sample lists 150,000 to 250,000 clones; under 95% were seen once. Regarding this clone: Its antigen is not known.

Germline lookup yields CDR1 SGHAT and CDR2 FQNNGV. V dropped 1 base and J dropped 5 bases, with 11 bases sitting between them. CDR3 length equals 14 residues. The study, taken as a whole, reports: There were vaccine-associated CD4 TCRs across spike, dominant at 160-218 and 743-854.

Second-dose intervals of approximately 4 or approximately 12 weeks were pooled. The input for sequencing was peripheral blood, taken 28 days after the second AZD1222 dose. The sequence came from an adult who received the AZD1222 COVID-19 vaccine. V gene TRBV11-2 combines with J gene TRBJ1-1, with a tentative D call TRBD1 (5 bases). CDR3 amino acids: CASSLGTRTTEAFF. Here the CDR3 DNA reads TGTGCCAGCAGCTTAGGGACAAGAACTACTGAAGCTTTCTTT.